The source of this T cell receptor beta chain is a study of CD8+ T cells in alopecia areata. Study-wide context: Tofacitinib continued for 6 to 18 months and was then withheld for 6 months. Study-level points and caveats: Compared with mice, patients displayed less clear TCR sharing, possibly for HLA-related reasons. A great number of expanded lesional clones endured in scalp and blood during tofacitinib.

Treatment noted: oral pan-JAK inhibitor, 5-10 mg twice daily. Researchers took lesional scalp punch biopsies and peripheral blood from people who were alopecia areata patients. Reverse transcription of extracted RNA yielded cDNA, which provided the sequencing template. Generated by immunoSEQ multiplex PCR, the TCRdb table keeps only in-frame clones and is missing some. The top ten hold around 0.92% of the sample, which has some 190,000 clones, approximately 57% seen once. This clone was counted a few times. Antigen unknown. Per the germline V gene, CDR1 is SGDLS and CDR2 is YYNGEE. Deletions cut 3 bases from V and 4 bases from J, with 6 bases between. The CDR3 sequence is 12 residues long.

Source: CD4+ T cells sorted from blood, taken at week 24, from a patient treated with tofacitinib. The origin of this receptor is a human donor with alopecia areata. This chain uses TRBV9 with TRBJ2-3; D remains ambiguous. CDR3 residues: CASSALADTQYF. The CDR3 nucleotides are TGTGCCAGCAGCGCCCTAGCAGATACGCAGTATTTT.